This TCR beta chain was captured by sequencing in a study of cytomegalovirus exposure and HLA in healthy donors. About the study: Later, an analysis reported that the 120 or so validation repertoires had used the same platform as the 500 to 750 first-cohort repertoires. Broader study findings: As was reported, the classifier diagnosed cytomegalovirus status with high specificity and sensitivity.

The germline CDR1 and CDR2 sequences are LNHNV and YYDKDF (reference sequence). This CDR3 has 16 amino acids. V trimming: 2 bases; J trimming: 7 bases; junction bases outside the gene matches: 8. To note about this clone: Its antigen is not known.

Using immunoSEQ multiplex PCR, the repertoire was profiled, and TCRdb retains in-frame clones only, with some absent. The sample records about 98,000 clones, over 75% being singletons. The sequence was collected from a man aged 18 to 29 in good health and CMV-seropositive. V usage is TRBV15 and J usage is TRBJ1-4, with TRBD1 matching over 9 bases. Sample: PBMCs. Here the CDR3 reads CATSRFLQGAGEKLFF. In DNA form, the CDR3 reads TGTGCCACCAGCAGATTCCTACAGGGGGCAGGTGAAAAACTGTTTTTT.